The clone carrying this T cell receptor (beta chain) was observed a handful of times. Its target is not known. TCRdb passed the reads through MiXCR, listing each CDR3 protein once. The data contain more than 400,000 distinct CDR3 sequences, less than 30% of them seen just once; the ten biggest clones take up around 14%. This record comes from a study of T cell repertoires in cytomegalovirus infection. The wider study: In public TCR beta signatures, there were indications of both CMV infection and matching HLA type. Findings and caveats of the study: HLA-C-restricted CMV-specific TCR beta clonotypes were dominant in the ex vivo response. Summed frequency of public TCR beta families distinguished CMV carriers with the relevant HLA.

The CDR3 length is 14 residues. V dropped 5 bases and J dropped 7 bases, with 14 bases sitting between them. Sample: PBMCs. The sequence was collected from a human donor in good health (CMV status not recorded). Some clones in this sample may be carry-over from other donors' samples. The J gene is TRBJ2-2, the V gene TRBV12-3 or TRBV12-4; TRBD1 might be the D (6 bases). CDR3 in amino acids: CASSLRGYGGELFF. CDR3 DNA: TGTGCCAGCAGTCTCAGGGGATACGGCGGGGAGCTGTTTTTT.